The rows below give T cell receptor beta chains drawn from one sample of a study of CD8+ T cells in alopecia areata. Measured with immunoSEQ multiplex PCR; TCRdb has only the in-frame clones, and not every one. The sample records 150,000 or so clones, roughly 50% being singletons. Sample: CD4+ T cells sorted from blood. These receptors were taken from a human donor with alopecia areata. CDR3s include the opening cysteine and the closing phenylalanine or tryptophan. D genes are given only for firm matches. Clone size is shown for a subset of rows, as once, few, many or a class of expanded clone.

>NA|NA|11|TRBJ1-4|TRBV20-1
TGCAGTGTTGGCTATGAAGGAAAACTGTTTTTT
CSVGYEGKLFF
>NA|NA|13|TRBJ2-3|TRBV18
TGTGCCAGCTCCCTATTAAGCACAGATACGCAGTATTTT
CASSLLSTDTQYF
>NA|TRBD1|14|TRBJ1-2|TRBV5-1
TGCGCCAGCAGATCCGGACAGGGATCCTATGGCTACACCTTC
CASRSGQGSYGYTF
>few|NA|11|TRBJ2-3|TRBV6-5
TGTGCCTCTAGCAGGGGAGATACGCAGTATTTT
CASSRGDTQYF
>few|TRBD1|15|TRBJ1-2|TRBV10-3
TGTGCCATCAGCGCCCCGGACAGGGACTCCTATGGCTACACCTTC
CAISAPDRDSYGYTF
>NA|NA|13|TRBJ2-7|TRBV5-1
TGCGCCAGCAGCTTGGGTGGAGTCTACGAGCAGTACTTC
CASSLGGVYEQYF
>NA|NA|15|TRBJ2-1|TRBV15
TGTGCCACTCGAATCGGCGGGGGCGGCTACAATGAGCAGTTCTTC
CATRIGGGGYNEQFF
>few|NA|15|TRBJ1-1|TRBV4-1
TGCGCCAGCAGCCAAGTTCGGGGTGGGAACACTGAAGCTTTCTTT
CASSQVRGGNTEAFF
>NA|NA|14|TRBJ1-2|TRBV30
TGTGCCTGGCGGACGCAAGGGGGAAACTATGGCTACACCTTC
CAWRTQGGNYGYTF
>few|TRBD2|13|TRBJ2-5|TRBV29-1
TGCAGCGCCATACTAGCGAGCCAAGAGACCCAGTACTTC
CSAILASQETQYF
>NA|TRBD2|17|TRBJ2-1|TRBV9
TGTGCCAGCAGCTCACGACTAGCGGGAGGTGTCTACAATGAGCAGTTCTTC
CASSSRLAGGVYNEQFF
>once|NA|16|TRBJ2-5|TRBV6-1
TGTGCCAGCAGTGAAAGCTGGGGGGCTGGCCAAGAGACCCAGTACTTC
CASSESWGAGQETQYF
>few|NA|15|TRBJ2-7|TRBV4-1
TGCGCCAGCAGCCAAGGCCCGGGAAGGGAATACGAGCAGTACTTC
CASSQGPGREYEQYF
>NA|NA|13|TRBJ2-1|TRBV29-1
TGCAGCGTGAATCAGGGTGTTTTCAGTGAGCAGTTCTTC
CSVNQGVFSEQFF
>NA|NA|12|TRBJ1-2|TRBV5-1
TGCGCCAGCAGCTTGGGAGTACAAGGCTACACCTTC
CASSLGVQGYTF
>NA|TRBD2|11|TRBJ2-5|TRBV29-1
TGCAGCGTTAGGGAGGGGGAGACCCAGTACTTC
CSVREGETQYF
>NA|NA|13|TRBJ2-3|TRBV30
TGTGCCAGGAGTGCAGGGGGGACAGATACGCAGTATTTT
CARSAGGTDTQYF
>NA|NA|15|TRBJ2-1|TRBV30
TGTGCCTGCCTGCCCGAAGGACAAAGAAGCCATGAGCAGTTCTTC
CACLPEGQRSHEQFF
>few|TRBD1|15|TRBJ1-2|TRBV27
TGTGCCAGCAGCCAGAATGAGGGGACAGGGAAGGGCTACACCTTC
CASSQNEGTGKGYTF
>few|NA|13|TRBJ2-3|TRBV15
TGTGCCACCAGCAGAGATGTCGCAGATACGCAGTATTTT
CATSRDVADTQYF
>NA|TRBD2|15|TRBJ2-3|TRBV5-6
TGTGCCAGCAGCCCAGGACTAGCGGGATTCGATACGCAGTATTTT
CASSPGLAGFDTQYF
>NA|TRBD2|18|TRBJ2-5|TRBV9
TGTGCCAGCAGTGGGGACTTCGGTTTGGCGGGAGTCGCGGAGACCCAGTACTTC
CASSGDFGLAGVAETQYF
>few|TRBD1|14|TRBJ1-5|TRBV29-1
TGCAGCGTTTCCGCTGGGACAGGGGATCAGCCCCAGCATTTT
CSVSAGTGDQPQHF
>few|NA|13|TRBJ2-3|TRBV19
TGTGCCAGTAGTATCCGGACCCCAGATACGCAGTATTTT
CASSIRTPDTQYF
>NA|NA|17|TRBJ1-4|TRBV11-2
TGTGCCAGCAGCGATCAGATCCAGGGGTCGCGAAATGAAAAACTGTTTTTT
CASSDQIQGSRNEKLFF
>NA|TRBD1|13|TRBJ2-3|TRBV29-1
TGCAGCGTCTGGGACAGGGGTACAGATACGCAGTATTTT
CSVWDRGTDTQYF
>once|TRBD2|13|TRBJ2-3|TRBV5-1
TGCGCCAGCAGCGTAGCGGGGACAGATACGCAGTATTTT
CASSVAGTDTQYF
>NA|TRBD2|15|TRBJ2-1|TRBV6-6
TGTGCCAGCAGTTACGGGGCGGGAGTTGACCATGAGCAGTTCTTC
CASSYGAGVDHEQFF
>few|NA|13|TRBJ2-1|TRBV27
TGTGCCAGCAGTACCCTACGGGGGAATGAGCAGTTCTTC
CASSTLRGNEQFF
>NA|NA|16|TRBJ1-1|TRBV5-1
TGCGCCAGCAGCTTGGACGGGACTTCCCACAACACTGAAGCTTTCTTT
CASSLDGTSHNTEAFF
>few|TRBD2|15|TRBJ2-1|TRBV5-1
TGCGCCAGCGACGAAGCGGGAGGACCATACAATGAGCAGTTCTTC
CASDEAGGPYNEQFF
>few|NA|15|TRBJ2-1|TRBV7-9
TGTGCCAGCAGCTTAGTGAGCGGGCCCCACGTGGGGCAGTTCTTC
CASSLVSGPHVGQFF
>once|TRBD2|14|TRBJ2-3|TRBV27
TGTGCCAGCAGTTGGAGCGGGAGTACAGATACGCAGTATTTT
CASSWSGSTDTQYF
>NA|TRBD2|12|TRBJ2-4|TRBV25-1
TGTGCCAGCAAGGGGACTACAAACATTCAGTACTTC
CASKGTTNIQYF
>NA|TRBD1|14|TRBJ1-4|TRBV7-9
TGTGCCAGCAGCATGGGACAGTCAAATGAAAAACTGTTTTTT
CASSMGQSNEKLFF
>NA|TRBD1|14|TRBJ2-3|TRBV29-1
TGCAGCGATTACAATCCAGGGGGATCGGATACGCAGTATTTT
CSDYNPGGSDTQYF
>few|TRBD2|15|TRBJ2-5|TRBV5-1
TGCGCCAGCAGCTGGGGACTAGCGGGACAAGAGACCCAGTACTTC
CASSWGLAGQETQYF
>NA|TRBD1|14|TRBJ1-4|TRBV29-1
TGCAGCGTCTACGGGAGTCAGGGGGATGAAAAACTGTTTTTT
CSVYGSQGDEKLFF
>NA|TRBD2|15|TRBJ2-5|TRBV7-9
TGTGCCAGCAGCGAGGGACTAGCGGGAGTTGAGACCCAGTACTTC
CASSEGLAGVETQYF
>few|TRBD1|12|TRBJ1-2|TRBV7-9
TGTGCCAGCTCGTGGACAGGGTCTGGCTACACCTTC
CASSWTGSGYTF
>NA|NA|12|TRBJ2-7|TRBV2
TGTGCCAGCAGTACCTCTACCTACGAGCAGTACTTC
CASSTSTYEQYF
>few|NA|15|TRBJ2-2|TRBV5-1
TGCGCCAGCAGCGGGATGACAGGGAACACCGGGGAGCTGTTTTTT
CASSGMTGNTGELFF
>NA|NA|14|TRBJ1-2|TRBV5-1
TGCGCCAGCAGCCGGACAGAGGCTAACTATGGCTACACCTTC
CASSRTEANYGYTF
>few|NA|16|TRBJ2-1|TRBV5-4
TGTGCCAGCAGCCACACGCTAACGGGGAATGTCGGTGAGCAGTTCTTC
CASSHTLTGNVGEQFF
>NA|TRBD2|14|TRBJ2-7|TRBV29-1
TGCAGCGGGTCCGGGACTAGCTCTATCTACGAGCAGTACTTC
CSGSGTSSIYEQYF
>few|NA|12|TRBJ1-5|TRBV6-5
TGTGCCAGGGGGAGGCCAAATCAGCCCCAGCATTTT
CARGRPNQPQHF
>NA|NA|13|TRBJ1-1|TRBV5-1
TGCGCCAGCAGCTTTACAGGGACCACTGAAGCTTTCTTT
CASSFTGTTEAFF
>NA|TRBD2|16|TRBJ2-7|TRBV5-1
TGCGCCAGCAGCTTAAGCATAGCGGGAGGAGCCTACGAGCAGTACTTC
CASSLSIAGGAYEQYF
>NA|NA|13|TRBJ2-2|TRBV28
TGTGCCAGCAAAAGCCCTAACACCGGGGAGCTGTTTTTT
CASKSPNTGELFF
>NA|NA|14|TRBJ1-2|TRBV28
TGTGCCAGCCTCAAGGCCCCAGGGAGCTATGGCTACACCTTC
CASLKAPGSYGYTF
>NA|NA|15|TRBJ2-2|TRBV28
TGTGCCAGCAGATCGGGGACTCGAAACACCGGGGAGCTGTTTTTT
CASRSGTRNTGELFF
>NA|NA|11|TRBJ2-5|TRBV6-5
TGTGCCAGCAGGTCAATGGGCGGCCAGTACTTC
CASRSMGGQYF
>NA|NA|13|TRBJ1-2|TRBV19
TGTGCCAGTAGTATTAACTGGATCTATGGCTACACCTTC
CASSINWIYGYTF